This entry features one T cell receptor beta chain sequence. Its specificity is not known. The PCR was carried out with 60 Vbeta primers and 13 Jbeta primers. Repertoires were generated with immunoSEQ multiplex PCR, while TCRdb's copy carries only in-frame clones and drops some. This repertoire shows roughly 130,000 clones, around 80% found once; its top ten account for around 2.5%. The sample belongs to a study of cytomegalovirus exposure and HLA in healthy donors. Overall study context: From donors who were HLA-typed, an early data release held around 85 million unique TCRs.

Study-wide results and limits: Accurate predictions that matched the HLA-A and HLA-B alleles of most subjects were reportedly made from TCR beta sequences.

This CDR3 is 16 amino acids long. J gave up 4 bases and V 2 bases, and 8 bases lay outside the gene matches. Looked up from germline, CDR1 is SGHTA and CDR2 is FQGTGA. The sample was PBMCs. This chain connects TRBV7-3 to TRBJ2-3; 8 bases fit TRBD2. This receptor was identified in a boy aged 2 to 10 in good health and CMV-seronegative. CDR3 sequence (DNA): TGTGCCAGCAGCTTATTCGGGGGGGGCCTCTCAGATACGCAGTATTTT. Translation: CASSLFGGGLSDTQYF.